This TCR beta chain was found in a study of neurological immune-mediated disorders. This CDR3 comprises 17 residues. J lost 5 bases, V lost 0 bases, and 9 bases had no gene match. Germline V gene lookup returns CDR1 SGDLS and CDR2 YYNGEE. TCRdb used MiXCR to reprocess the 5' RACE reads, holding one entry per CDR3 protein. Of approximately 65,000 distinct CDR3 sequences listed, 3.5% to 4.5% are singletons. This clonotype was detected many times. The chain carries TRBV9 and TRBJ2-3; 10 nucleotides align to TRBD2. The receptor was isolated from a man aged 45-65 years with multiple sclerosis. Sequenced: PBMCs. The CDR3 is CASSVGGAGGPRDTQYF. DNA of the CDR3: TGTGCCAGCAGCGTAGGCGGAGCGGGGGGGCCAAGAGATACGCAGTATTTT.